The 30 T cell receptor beta chains below all came from one sample that was sequenced in a study of blood T cell repertoires in COVID-19. Clones were sequenced by immunoSEQ multiplex PCR, and TCRdb holds only the in-frame ones, with some missing. This table holds more than 150,000 clones, roughly 90% found once. Material for sequencing was peripheral blood. These receptors all come from a man aged 60 to 75 with acute or convalescent COVID-19.

The CDR3 region is CASSYSLGQNYGYTF. The CDR3 DNA sequence: TGTGCCAGCAGTTACTCATTGGGACAGAACTATGGCTACACCTTC. The V call is TRBV6-5, the J call TRBJ1-2; 7 positions match TRBD1. The CDR3 is 15 amino acids. CDR1 MNHEY and CDR2 SVGAGI come from the germline V gene. Trimming took 0 bases from V and 2 from J; bases not matched to a gene: 3.

The CDR3 protein is CASSLGREMDDQPQHF. CDR3 DNA: TGTGCCAGCAGCTTGGGGAGGGAAATGGACGATCAGCCCCAGCATTTT. The gene calls are TRBV5-5 and TRBJ1-5; D is undetermined. Trimming took off 0 bases at V and 5 bases at J, with 15 bases between the two ends. Germline V gives CDR1 SGHKS, CDR2 YYEKEE (reference sequence). This CDR3 spans 16 amino acids.

The chain joins TRBV6-5 to TRBJ1-5; TRBD1 matches at 7 bases. V lost 8 bases, J lost 0 bases, and 7 bases stayed unmatched. This CDR3 contains 15 residues. Germline assignment: CDR1 MNHEY and CDR2 SVGAGI. In nucleotides, the CDR3 is TGTGCCAGCTACATACAGGGGCGTAGCAATCAGCCCCAGCATTTT. Its protein product is CASYIQGRSNQPQHF.

The chain links TRBV7-2 to TRBJ1-2, with D maybe TRBD1 (6 bases). Trimming took off 1 base at V and 6 bases at J, with 9 bases between the two ends. CDR3 length: 13 amino acids. Germline V gives CDR1 SGHTA, CDR2 FQGNSA. CDR3 amino acids: CASSLVGGDGYTF. CDR3 sequence (DNA): TGTGCCAGCAGCTTAGTAGGGGGGGATGGCTACACCTTC.

The rearrangement uses TRBV6-5 and TRBJ1-2; TRBD1 matches 7 bases. V shed 2 bases and J 5 bases; nucleotides not matched to a gene: 5. CDR3 length equals 14 residues. Germline-derived CDR1 and CDR2 are MNHEY and SVGAGI. This chain's CDR3 is CASSYGGTVYGYTF. CDR3 coding DNA: TGTGCCAGCAGTTACGGCGGGACAGTATATGGCTACACCTTC.

The rearrangement links TRBV7-3 to TRBJ1-5; a weak D match, TRBD1 (6 bases). CDR1 and CDR2 from the germline V gene are SGHTA and FQGTGA. With 5 bases removed from V and 1 base from J, the gap between germline ends came to 9 bases. The CDR3 spans 14 residues. CDR3 sequence (DNA): TGTGCCAGCAGCCCTCAGGGGAGCAATCAGCCCCAGCATTTT. It specifies CASSPQGSNQPQHF.

The chain is built from TRBV5-1 and TRBJ1-2; no clear D gene. CDR1 and CDR2 (germline): SGHRS, YFSETQ. Trimming removed 1 base from V and 0 bases from J, with 10 bases in between. The CDR3 has 15 amino acids. The CDR3 coding sequence is TGCGCCAGCAGCTTGTTAGGAGGGTCTAACTATGGCTACACCTTC. Its protein is CASSLLGGSNYGYTF.

The V call is TRBV19, the J call TRBJ1-2; TRBD1 is a possible D gene (6 bases). The CDR3 consists of 13 residues. Germline assignment: CDR1 LNHDA and CDR2 SQIVND (reference sequence). With 5 bases removed from V and 8 bases from J, the gap between germline ends came to 15 bases. CDR3 coding DNA: TGTGCCAGTAGTGGAAGGGGGATACACGGCTACACCTTC. It is translated as CASSGRGIHGYTF. Full variable domain (rest looked up from reference TRBV19 and TRBJ1-2): DGGITQSPKYLFRKEGQNVTLSCEQNLNHDAMYWYRQDPGQGLRLIYYSQIVNDFQKGDIAEGYSVSREKKESFPLTVTSAQKNPTAFYLCASSGRGIHGYTFGSGTRLTVV.

The gene calls are TRBV27 and TRBJ2-1; 9 positions agree with TRBD1. Germline loops: CDR1 MNHEY, CDR2 SMNVEV (reference sequence). The CDR3 spans 20 residues. Trimming took 5 bases from V and 0 from J; bases not matched to a gene: 17. CDR3 in amino acids: CASSPRGQGGALSSYNEQFF. CDR3 nucleotides: TGTGCCAGCAGTCCACGGGGACAGGGTGGCGCGCTTAGCTCCTACAATGAGCAGTTCTTC.

The chain employs TRBV5-1 and TRBJ2-6; the match to TRBD1 covers 9 bases. This CDR3 has 17 amino acids. The germline V gene has CDR1 SGHRS and CDR2 YFSETQ. Trimming at V came to 0 bases and at J to 3 bases, leaving 4 bases not matched to a gene. CDR3 in DNA: TGCGCCAGCAGCTTGGCTCGGGACAGGGTTGGGGCCAACGTCCTGACTTTC. Its translation is CASSLARDRVGANVLTF.

This clone showed up just a few times. The gene calls are TRBV19 and TRBJ2-7; TRBD1 aligns across 11 bases. Per the germline V gene, CDR1 is LNHDA and CDR2 is SQIVND (reference sequence). The CDR3 runs to 15 residues. After removal of 5 bases from V and 4 bases from J, the junction contained 7 bases not matched to a gene. CDR3 amino acids: CASSPGQGVVYEQYF. The CDR3 nucleotides are TGTGCCAGTAGTCCGGGACAGGGGGTAGTGTACGAGCAGTACTTC.

V is TRBV6-2 or TRBV6-3 and J is TRBJ2-1; 8 bases fit TRBD2. Germline CDR1 and CDR2: MNHEY and SVGEGT. The CDR3 runs 15 residues. The V gene end was trimmed by 0 bases and the J gene end by 6 bases; junction bases not matched to a gene: 4. The CDR3 DNA follows: TGTGCCAGCAGTTACTCCGGGGGGGGTTTCAATGAGCAGTTCTTC. It codes for CASSYSGGGFNEQFF.

The chain recombines TRBV27 with TRBJ2-5, with D perhaps TRBD2 (5 bases). The CDR3 is 18 residues long. Germline assignment: CDR1 MNHEY and CDR2 SMNVEV (reference sequence). V dropped 7 bases and J dropped 5 bases, with 29 bases sitting between them. In nucleotides, the CDR3 is TGTGCCAGCATTAGGAGCGGTAACTACCTCCGGGGTGTGGAGACCCAGTACTTC. This gives the protein CASIRSGNYLRGVETQYF.

The J gene is TRBJ1-4, the V gene TRBV7-8; 7 nucleotides agree with TRBD1. Looked up from germline, CDR1 is SGHVS and CDR2 is FQNEAQ. The CDR3 loop spans 15 amino acids. V shed 5 bases and J 8 bases; nucleotides not matched to a gene: 11. CDR3 in DNA: TGTGCCAGCAGCGATCCGGGACAGCTAAGAGAAAAACTGTTTTTT. It codes for CASSDPGQLREKLFF.

This sequence joins TRBV11-2 and TRBJ2-7; D uncertain. Germline-derived CDR1 and CDR2 are SGHAT and FQNNGV. Trimming cost V 5 bases and J 8 bases, with 22 bases left between them. The CDR3 has 15 amino acids. The CDR3 DNA sequence: TGTGCCAGCAGCACCAGAAGTGGTGACATAGACAAGCAGTACTTC. This codes for CASSTRSGDIDKQYF.

The J gene is TRBJ2-3, the V gene TRBV11-2, with D uncertain. Between the trimmed V and J ends, which lost 4 bases and 2 bases, there was a span of 10 bases. Germline V CDR1 and CDR2: SGHAT, FQNNGV. The CDR3 has 14 amino acids. The CDR3 DNA sequence: TGTGCCAGCAGCTATACAGATCCCACAGATACGCAGTATTTT. It translates to CASSYTDPTDTQYF.

Turning to this clone: One end of the junction is discordant with germline, which a read error may explain. The chain joins TRBV5-1 to TRBJ1-2, with a possible D match to TRBD1 (5 bases). CDR3 length equals 14 residues. CDR1 and CDR2 from the germline V gene are SGHRS and YFSETQ. In nucleotides, the CDR3 is TGCGCCAGCAGCCCAGGACGGACAAACTATGGCTATACCTTC. Translation: CASSPGRTNYGYTF.

The chain recombines TRBV2 with TRBJ1-2; 10 bases are a match to TRBD1. Trimming took 6 bases from V and 8 from J; bases not matched to a gene: 6. CDR3 length equals 13 residues. The germline gives CDR1 SNHLY, CDR2 FYNNEI. The CDR3 DNA is TGTGCCAGCAGGTTAGGACAGGGGGAAGGCTACACCTTC. Amino acids: CASRLGQGEGYTF.

The chain links TRBV6-1 to TRBJ2-1; D possibly corresponds to TRBD1 (6 bases). The V gene lost 4 bases and the J gene lost 3 bases, with 16 bases spanning the gap. CDR3 length: 16 amino acids. The germline V gene has CDR1 MNHNS and CDR2 SASEGT. The DNA for the CDR3 is TGTGCCAGCAGTGGGACAGTGGCCCTCGGCTACAATGAGCAGTTCTTC. Protein product: CASSGTVALGYNEQFF.

The chain has TRBV6-1 and TRBJ1-3; 7 bases match TRBD1. The V gene end was trimmed by 2 bases and the J gene end by 4 bases; junction bases not matched to a gene: 5. The CDR3 covers 15 residues. Germline CDR1 reads MNHNS; CDR2 reads SASEGT. Written as DNA, the CDR3 is TGTGCCAGCAGTGAATCAGGGGGTTCCGGAAACACCATATATTTT. This gives the protein CASSESGGSGNTIYF.

The rearrangement links TRBV19 to TRBJ1-2; D gene uncertain. The CDR3 extends over 13 amino acids. V was shortened by 5 bases and J by 6 bases, with 13 bases between the two germline ends. The germline V gene has CDR1 LNHDA and CDR2 SQIVND (reference sequence). The CDR3 DNA follows: TGTGCCAGTAGTTCCCCTTTCGGGGATGGCTACACCTTC. Protein: CASSSPFGDGYTF.

The V gene is TRBV2, the J gene TRBJ1-1, with TRBD1 as a possible D gene (5 bases). This CDR3 region has 13 residues. Trimming took 6 bases from V and 5 from J, leaving 13 bases between them. Germline CDR1 and CDR2: SNHLY and FYNNEI. This CDR3 reads CASSGDSHTEAFF. The DNA for the CDR3 is TGTGCCAGCAGCGGTGACAGTCATACTGAAGCTTTCTTT.

This chain connects TRBV12-3 or TRBV12-4 to TRBJ1-1; D is uncertain. This CDR3 region has 13 residues. V was cut by 3 bases and J by 4 bases, with 9 bases left in between. This chain's CDR3 is CASSFGEGTEAFF. Written as DNA, the CDR3 is TGTGCCAGCAGTTTTGGGGAGGGCACTGAAGCTTTCTTT.

The chain employs TRBV10-1 and TRBJ2-1; D uncertain. The length of the CDR3 is 12 residues. Trimming removed 4 bases at V and 7 bases at J, with 8 bases between. Germline CDR1 reads WNHNN; CDR2 reads SYGVQD (reference sequence). The CDR3 spells CASSGGINEQFF. The CDR3 coding sequence is TGCGCCAGCAGTGGCGGAATAAATGAGCAGTTCTTC.

V is TRBV5-8 and J is TRBJ2-4; the match to TRBD1 covers 8 bases. CDR3 size: 17 residues. Germline CDR1 SGHTS, CDR2 YDEGEE. The CDR3 loop is CAALDREIFWAKNIQYF. The CDR3 nucleotides read TGTGCTGCTCTGGACAGGGAAATTTTTTGGGCCAAAAACATTCAGTACTTC. Drawing the rest from reference TRBV5-8 and TRBJ2-4, the complete variable domain is EAGVTQSPTHLIKTRGQQATLRCSPISGHTSVYWYQQALGLGLQFLLWYDEGEERNRGNFPPRFSGRQFPNYSSELNVNALELEDSALYLCAALDREIFWAKNIQYFGAGTRLSVL.

This rearrangement joins TRBV9 to TRBJ2-7, with 8 bases that match TRBD1. Germline CDR1 reads SGDLS; CDR2 reads YYNGEE. J lost 7 bases, V lost 4 bases, and 16 bases had no gene match. The CDR3 consists of 16 residues. The CDR3: CASSPRGRTGSREQYF. The DNA of the CDR3 is TGTGCCAGCAGCCCCCGGGGGAGGACAGGGAGTAGGGAGCAGTACTTC.

The rearrangement uses TRBV19 and TRBJ1-1; 9 positions match TRBD1. Germline V gives CDR1 LNHDA, CDR2 SQIVND (reference sequence). Trimming at V came to 6 bases and at J to 3 bases, leaving 8 bases not matched to a gene. The CDR3 extends over 15 amino acids. CDR3 sequence: CASSLQGARDTEAFF. The CDR3 bases are TGTGCCAGTAGCCTACAGGGGGCGCGGGACACTGAAGCTTTCTTT.

The chain recombines TRBV6-2 or TRBV6-3 with TRBJ1-1, with 9 bases fitting TRBD1. The CDR3 runs to 16 residues. V lost 0 bases, J lost 4 bases, and 6 bases stayed unmatched. Germline loops: CDR1 MNHEY, CDR2 SVGEGT. The CDR3 loop reads CASSYSSDRGLTEAFF. The CDR3 DNA sequence: TGTGCCAGCAGTTACTCCTCGGACAGGGGACTCACTGAAGCTTTCTTT.

The chain employs TRBV5-8 and TRBJ1-3; 8 bases fit TRBD1. Germline lookup yields CDR1 SGHTS and CDR2 YDEGEE. CDR3 length: 18 residues. With V trimmed by 4 bases and J by 1 base, 13 bases remained unmatched. The CDR3 protein is CASSARPGGLGSGNTIYF. CDR3 nucleotides: TGTGCCAGCAGCGCCCGGCCAGGGGGCCTAGGGTCTGGAAACACCATATATTTT.

The chain has TRBV5-4 and TRBJ2-2; D unresolved. V was pared by 3 bases and J by 6 bases, with 12 bases between. The CDR3 is 14 residues long. Per the germline V gene, CDR1 is SGHNT and CDR2 is YYREEE (reference sequence). CDR3 sequence (DNA): TGTGCCAGCAGCTCCGATGTTGGAGCCGGGGAGCTGTTTTTT. The encoded protein is CASSSDVGAGELFF.